This passage covers 12 T cell receptor beta chains from one sample sequenced in a study of cytomegalovirus exposure and HLA in healthy donors. The assay was immunoSEQ multiplex PCR, and TCRdb's table has in-frame clones only and misses some. The table lists 250,000 to 400,000 clones, approximately 86% of them singletons. Sample: PBMCs. Source of these receptors: a man aged 25 to 45 in good health and CMV-seronegative.

The V and J genes are TRBV4-2 and TRBJ2-7; the D is unclear. The CDR3 has 15 residues. V was pared by 2 bases and J by 4 bases, with 15 bases between. The V gene's germline CDR1 is LGHNA and CDR2 YNFKEQ. CDR3 amino acids: CASSQPADRRYEQYF. CDR3 nucleotides: TGTGCCAGCAGCCAACCGGCAGACCGGCGGTACGAGCAGTACTTC.

In this sample, this clone turned up a few times. The V and J genes are TRBV6-4 and TRBJ1-2; D may be TRBD1 (5 bases). V was pared by 9 bases and J by 0 bases, with 14 bases between. The CDR3 is 14 residues long. Germline CDR1 reads MRHNA; CDR2 reads SNTAGT. The CDR3 DNA follows: TGTGCCAGTACACCGACAGCCACTAACTATGGCTACACCTTC. Translated, it gives CASTPTATNYGYTF.

This sequence joins TRBV19 and TRBJ2-4, with D possibly TRBD2 on 6 matching bases. The length of the CDR3 is 16 residues. The germline gives CDR1 LNHDA, CDR2 SQIVND (reference sequence). V was shortened by 5 bases and J by 0 bases, with 14 bases between the two germline ends. The CDR3 loop is CASSPGDVLAKNIQYF. The CDR3 DNA is TGTGCCAGTAGTCCGGGGGACGTTCTAGCCAAAAACATTCAGTACTTC.

The chain is built from TRBV29-1 and TRBJ2-2, with D possibly being TRBD1 (5 bases). The CDR3 consists of 14 residues. Trimming shortened V by 6 bases and J by 0 bases, and 11 bases separated the two germline ends. Per the germline V gene, CDR1 is SQVTM and CDR2 is ANQGSEA. CDR3 loop: CSVRQSSNTGELFF. The CDR3 DNA sequence: TGCAGCGTCCGACAGTCCTCGAACACCGGGGAGCTGTTTTTT.

This clone appeared a few times. V is TRBV5-1 and J is TRBJ2-1, with D perhaps matching TRBD1 (6 bases). The germline gives CDR1 SGHRS, CDR2 YFSETQ. Trimming removed 4 bases from V and 0 bases from J, with 14 bases in between. The CDR3 contains 16 residues. Written as DNA, the CDR3 is TGCGCCAGCAGCGCGTCACAGGGAAGCTCCTACAATGAGCAGTTCTTC. Its protein is CASSASQGSSYNEQFF.

V is TRBV6-4 and J is TRBJ2-1; 10 nucleotides align to TRBD2. The CDR3 is made up of 15 amino acids. The junction had 7 bases not matched to a gene; V was cut back by 5 bases and J by 6 bases. Germline V lookup: CDR1 MRHNA, CDR2 SNTAGT. CDR3 protein: CASSILAGALNEQFF. The CDR3 DNA is TGTGCCAGCAGTATTCTAGCGGGGGCCCTCAATGAGCAGTTCTTC.

This chain uses TRBV4-3 with TRBJ2-7; 7 nucleotides agree with TRBD1. The V gene end was trimmed by 2 bases and the J gene end by 0 bases; junction bases not matched to a gene: 13. CDR3 size: 18 residues. Germline V gene lookup returns CDR1 LGHNA and CDR2 YSLEER. Written as DNA, the CDR3 is TGCGCCAGCAGCCAATACCCATCCGGGACAGTCTCCTCCTACGAGCAGTACTTC. Residues: CASSQYPSGTVSSYEQYF.

The rearrangement uses TRBV5-4 and TRBJ1-2; tentatively, D is TRBD1 (5 bases). This CDR3 comprises 14 residues. V shed 2 bases and J shed 1 base, with 9 bases lying between them. From germline, CDR1 is SGHNT and CDR2 YYREEE (reference sequence). In DNA form, the CDR3 reads TGTGCCAGCAGCTTTGCTCAGGGTAACTATGGCTACACCTTC. Translation gives CASSFAQGNYGYTF. Filled out from reference TRBV5-4 and TRBJ1-2, the complete variable domain reads ETGVTQSPTHLIKTRGQQVTLRCSSQSGHNTVSWYQQALGQGPQFIFQYYREEENGRGNFPPRFSGLQFPNYSSELNVNALELDDSALYLCASSFAQGNYGYTFGSGTRLTVV.

The chain recombines TRBV15 with TRBJ1-2, with 8 bases matching TRBD1. This CDR3 has 13 amino acids. The germline CDR1 and CDR2 sequences are LNHNV and YYDKDF (reference sequence). The junction had 3 bases not matched to a gene; V was cut back by 6 bases and J by 3 bases. The CDR3 is CATSSGGDYGYTF. CDR3 bases: TGTGCCACCAGTTCAGGGGGCGACTATGGCTACACCTTC. The variable domain in full, with the rest retrieved from reference TRBV15 and TRBJ1-2, is DAMVIQNPRYQVTQFGKPVTLSCSQTLNHNVMYWYQQKSSQAPKLLFHYYDKDFNNEADTPDNFQSRRPNTSFCFLDIRSPGLGDTAMYLCATSSGGDYGYTFGSGTRLTVV.

The chain couples TRBV11-2 to TRBJ1-5, with a possible D match to TRBD1 (5 bases). Germline V gene lookup returns CDR1 SGHAT and CDR2 FQNNGV. The CDR3 covers 14 residues. V lost 8 bases, J lost 2 bases, and 13 bases lay in between. The CDR3 reads CASPSGRGNQPQHF. CDR3 nucleotides: TGTGCCAGCCCCTCAGGGAGGGGCAATCAGCCCCAGCATTTT.

This clone was seen more than once but under ten times. The chain couples TRBV2 to TRBJ1-2; the D gene is possibly TRBD1 (6 bases). V lost 8 bases to trimming and J lost 6 bases, with 16 bases between them. From germline, CDR1 is SNHLY and CDR2 FYNNEI. This CDR3 spans 13 amino acids. CDR3 nucleotides: TGTGCCAGCCGAACAGCGGGGGGCGATGGCTACACCTTC. Its translation is CASRTAGGDGYTF.

This clone was found once. The gene calls are TRBV19 and TRBJ2-2; D not resolved. V was pared by 7 bases and J by 2 bases, with 11 bases between. Germline CDR1 LNHDA, CDR2 SQIVND (reference sequence). This CDR3 has 14 amino acids. The CDR3 here is CASTYFYNTGELFF. The CDR3 DNA sequence: TGTGCCAGTACCTACTTTTACAACACCGGGGAGCTGTTTTTT.